This T cell receptor (beta chain) is from a study of Ad26.COV2.S vaccination and SARS-CoV-2 variants. Study-wide context: Recipients of Ad26.COV2.S got it intramuscularly, once or twice 56 days apart.

The CDR3 is made up of 14 amino acids. Per the germline V gene, CDR1 is SGDLS and CDR2 is YYNGEE. Germline trimming cut 4 bases from V and 5 bases from J; bases unmatched to any gene: 7. Sequencing was performed with immunoSEQ multiplex PCR; in TCRdb, only in-frame clones are kept and a portion is missing. The table has over 400,000 clones, 90% seen once. Points from the study as a whole: The breadth of spike-specific CD8+ and CD4+ T cell responses after vaccination was reportedly substantial.

Described treatment: roughly 19 received Ad26.COV2.S at low or high dose, single or two shots; 5 received placebo; per-sample allocation not given. Samples analyzed were those drawn on day 63 after the first vaccine or placebo injection. This clone was counted once. Its antigen is not identified. The chain links TRBV9 to TRBJ1-1, with TRBD1 identical over 8 bases. Sequencing used peripheral blood, obtained in a trial of Ad26.COV2.S vaccine versus placebo. The source of this sequence is a person aged 18-65 years who received the Ad26.COV2.S COVID-19 vaccine or a placebo. CDR3 protein: CASSLTTGGTEAFF. The CDR3 DNA reads TGTGCCAGCAGCCTAACTACAGGGGGAACTGAAGCTTTCTTT.